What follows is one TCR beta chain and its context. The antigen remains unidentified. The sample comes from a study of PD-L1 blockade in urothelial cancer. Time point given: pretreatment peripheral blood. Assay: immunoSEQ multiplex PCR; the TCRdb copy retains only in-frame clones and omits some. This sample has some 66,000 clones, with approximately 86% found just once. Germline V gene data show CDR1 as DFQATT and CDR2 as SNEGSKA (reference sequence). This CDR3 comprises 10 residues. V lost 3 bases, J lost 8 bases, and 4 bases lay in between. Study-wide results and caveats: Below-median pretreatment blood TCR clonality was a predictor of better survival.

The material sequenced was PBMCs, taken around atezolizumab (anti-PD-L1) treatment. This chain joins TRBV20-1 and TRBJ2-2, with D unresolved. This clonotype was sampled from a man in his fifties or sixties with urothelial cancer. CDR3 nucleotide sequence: TGCAGTGCTAGCGGTGGGGAGCTGTTTTTT. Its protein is CSASGGELFF.